This T cell receptor beta chain was retrieved from a study of shared clonotypes between healthy human individuals. Whole-study findings and limits: Around 4.7% of naive CD4 clonotypes were shared across a few donors.

Selected positively for CCR7 and CD45RO-negative, naive CD8 cells excluded terminally differentiated effector memory CD45RA+ cells. The table came from immunoSEQ multiplex PCR; TCRdb's copy has only in-frame clones and leaves some out. Of 550,000 to 750,000 clones in the sample, over 95% were seen once. Per the germline V gene, CDR1 is MNHEY and CDR2 is SMNVEV (reference sequence). Trimming removed 5 bases from V and 5 bases from J; junction bases left unmatched: 5. The CDR3 extends over 16 amino acids. As regards this clone: The antigen is not known.

The chain combines TRBV27 with TRBJ2-2; 13 bases are shared with TRBD2. The clonotype originates from a woman in her 30s in good health. The sequencing sample was made of naive CD8+ T cells sorted from blood. The CDR3 DNA is TGTGCCAGCAGTCCGGGACTAGCGGGAACTACCGGGGAGCTGTTTTTT. It codes for CASSPGLAGTTGELFF.